These 15 T cell receptor beta chains originate from one sample sequenced in a study of cytomegalovirus exposure and HLA in healthy donors. The repertoire was sequenced with immunoSEQ multiplex PCR; TCRdb's copy has only in-frame clones and lacks some. The sample has 200,000 or so clones; more than 80% are singletons. Sequencing used PBMCs. The receptors originated from a man younger than 35 in good health and CMV-seropositive.

The chain uses TRBV29-1 and TRBJ2-7; D gene unclear. Trimming shortened V by 6 bases and J by 4 bases, and 16 bases separated the two germline ends. The germline gives CDR1 SQVTM, CDR2 ANQGSEA. The CDR3 is 13 amino acids. The chain's CDR3 is CSVAVALSYEQYF. The CDR3 DNA reads as TGCAGCGTCGCCGTGGCCCTCTCGTACGAGCAGTACTTC.

This clone turned up a few times. The sample carries other DNA sequences with the same CDR3. The chain joins TRBV28 to TRBJ1-2, with D possibly being TRBD1 (5 bases). The germline V and J ends were trimmed by 7 bases and 2 bases, with 8 bases remaining between them. The V gene's germline CDR1 is MDHEN and CDR2 SYDVKM. The CDR3 loop spans 12 amino acids. CDR3 DNA sequence: TGTGCCAGCACGGGGGGGAACTATGGCTACACCTTC. Amino acids: CASTGGNYGYTF.

The chain uses TRBV7-9 and TRBJ2-5; 8 bases are shared with TRBD1. Germline V gives CDR1 SEHNR, CDR2 FQNEAQ (reference sequence). This CDR3 region has 14 residues. V lost 2 bases and J lost 5; bases outside the gene matches: 4. The CDR3 bases are TGTGCCAGCAGCTTACGGACAGGGACGGAGACCCAGTACTTC. Translating gives CASSLRTGTETQYF.

This sequence joins TRBV2 and TRBJ2-3; TRBD2 is a possible D gene (5 bases). V was clipped by 5 bases and J by 2 bases, with 11 bases between them. CDR3 length equals 14 residues. CDR1 and CDR2 from the germline V gene are SNHLY and FYNNEI. The CDR3 spells CASSPTTYTDTQYF. The CDR3 region has the DNA TGTGCCAGCAGTCCGACTACCTACACAGATACGCAGTATTTT.

A remark on this clone: Likely a read error: the CDR3 ends without its conserved phenylalanine or tryptophan. The limits of the CDR3 on the DNA are not certain, so only TCRdb's listed CDR3 is given. V and J are TRBV2 and TRBJ1-2; TRBD1 reflects the table's D call only, with no check against the DNA. CDR1 is SNHLY and CDR2 is FYNNEI in the germline V gene. The CDR3 contains 11 residues when both ends are counted. This CDR3 reads CASSEQTIPIP.

This rearrangement joins TRBV7-6 to TRBJ2-6; tentatively, D is TRBD2 (6 bases). V gave up 4 bases and J gave up 15 bases, with 22 bases separating them. This CDR3 contains 15 residues. Germline V gives CDR1 SGHVS, CDR2 FNYEAQ. The CDR3 nucleotides read TGTGCCAGCAGCTGGGTATCCGGAGGGCTCCAAGACCTGACTTTC. Its translation: CASSWVSGGLQDLTF.

V usage is TRBV9 and J usage is TRBJ2-2, with TRBD1 matching over 8 bases. There are 15 residues in the CDR3. The V segment lost 1 base and the J segment 10 bases; nucleotides outside the gene matches: 9. Germline V gene data show CDR1 as SGDLS and CDR2 as YYNGEE. In DNA, the CDR3 is TGTGCCAGCAGCGTACGTCACGACAGGGGCGCGGAGCTGTTTTTT. It yields the protein CASSVRHDRGAELFF.

The V and J genes are TRBV5-6 and TRBJ2-5, with 12 bases identical to TRBD2. This CDR3 region has 17 residues. After removal of 5 bases from V and 6 bases from J, the junction contained 14 bases not matched to a gene. Germline assignment: CDR1 SGHDT and CDR2 YYEEEE. CDR3 sequence (DNA): TGTGCCAGCAGAAGGGGGGGGCTAGCGGGAGGGCCAAAGACCCAGTACTTC. Translating gives CASRRGGLAGGPKTQYF. The full variable domain, its missing parts supplied by reference TRBV5-6 and TRBJ2-5, is DAGVTQSPTHLIKTRGQQVTLRCSPKSGHDTVSWYQQALGQGPQFIFQYYEEEERQRGNFPDRFSGHQFPNYSSELNVNALLLGDSALYLCASRRGGLAGGPKTQYFGPGTRLLVL.

This clone was counted a few times. The rearrangement links TRBV18 to TRBJ1-1, with D unclear. With 1 base removed from V and 1 base from J, the gap between germline ends came to 7 bases. This CDR3 is built from 14 residues. Germline V gene sequence: CDR1 KGHSH, CDR2 LQKENI. The CDR3 is CASSPQGGNTEAFF. DNA for the CDR3: TGTGCCAGCTCACCACAGGGAGGGAACACTGAAGCTTTCTTT.

This clone came up a few times. The chain links TRBV7-2 to TRBJ2-7; D is perhaps TRBD2 (6 bases). This CDR3 is 15 amino acids long. V gave up 5 bases and J gave up 2 bases, with 16 bases separating them. Germline V gene sequence: CDR1 SGHTA, CDR2 FQGNSA. CDR3 in amino acids: CASSHDRDWTYEQYF. Written as DNA, the CDR3 is TGTGCCAGCAGCCATGACCGGGACTGGACCTACGAGCAGTACTTC.

The table lists this clone with a count of one. The J gene is TRBJ2-1, the V gene TRBV11-3; D is perhaps TRBD2 (5 bases). Trimming took 2 bases from V and 0 from J, leaving 8 bases between them. This CDR3 spans 15 amino acids. Germline assignment: CDR1 SGHNT and CDR2 YENEEA. The CDR3 nucleotides are TGTGCCAGCAGCTTACTCGCGGGCTCCTACAATGAGCAGTTCTTC. It is translated as CASSLLAGSYNEQFF.

The chain employs TRBV9 and TRBJ2-5, with D perhaps matching TRBD2 (5 bases). Germline loops: CDR1 SGDLS, CDR2 YYNGEE. The CDR3 runs to 15 residues. Trimming cost V 4 bases and J 5 bases, with 18 bases left between them. The CDR3 region is CASSPTTAFGETQYF. The CDR3, as DNA: TGTGCCAGCAGCCCGACTACGGCCTTCGGCGAGACCCAGTACTTC.

The V and J genes are TRBV7-8 and TRBJ1-1; D is undetermined. This CDR3 region has 17 residues. Trimming stripped 0 bases from V and 0 bases from J, with 14 bases between. Germline loops: CDR1 SGHVS, CDR2 FQNEAQ. CDR3 amino acids: CASSLAQGGQLNTEAFF. In DNA, the CDR3 is TGTGCCAGCAGCTTAGCGCAAGGAGGGCAGTTGAACACTGAAGCTTTCTTT.

V and J are TRBV5-1 and TRBJ1-5; 8 bases align to TRBD1. The CDR3 is made up of 18 amino acids. Germline V gene data show CDR1 as SGHRS and CDR2 as YFSETQ. V dropped 2 bases and J dropped 3; count of bases not matched to a gene: 13. In DNA, the CDR3 is TGCGCCAGCAGCTTTTGGACAGGGAGGGTAAGGCTCAATCAGCCCCAGCATTTT. It yields the protein CASSFWTGRVRLNQPQHF.

This chain joins TRBV9 and TRBJ1-1; perhaps TRBD1 as D (5 bases). V lost 1 base and J 7 bases, leaving 11 bases between the germline ends. Germline lookup yields CDR1 SGDLS and CDR2 YYNGEE. This CDR3 is 13 amino acids long. CDR3 nucleotide sequence: TGTGCCAGCAGCGTAATTGAAAGGGGTGAAGCTTTCTTT. Its protein product is CASSVIERGEAFF.